The text below deals with one T cell receptor (beta chain). The target antigen is unknown. This record comes from a study of response to subunit inactivated influenza vaccine. Study-level results: With each seasonal influenza vaccination, the authors suggested, few new T cells are recruited.

Between the trimmed V and J ends, which lost 0 bases and 5 bases, there was a span of 5 bases. The CDR3 is made up of 13 amino acids. Germline V gene data show CDR1 as ENHRY and CDR2 as SYGVKD. TCRdb itself ran the RT-PCR reads through MiXCR, one entry per CDR3 protein. The sample contains over 800,000 distinct CDR3 sequences, approximately 21% of which appear only once. The sample consisted of PBMCs from blood, taken roughly 5 days after vaccination. The receptor was derived from a man aged 50 to 60 who received an inactivated influenza vaccine. The gene calls are TRBV10-3 and TRBJ1-3; D not certain. The CDR3 nucleotides are TGTGCCATCAGTGAGTCGAGTCGAAACACCATATATTTT. It codes for CAISESSRNTIYF.